The 23 T cell receptor beta chains presented below share a single source sample, sequenced in a study of T cell responses to AZD1222 COVID-19 vaccine. Assay: immunoSEQ multiplex PCR; the TCRdb copy retains only in-frame clones and omits some. The profile shows 150,000 to 200,000 clones, about 90% of them singletons. The sample here was peripheral blood, taken 28 days after the second AZD1222 dose. These TCRs come from an adult who received the AZD1222 COVID-19 vaccine.

CDR3 in amino acids: CASSRGQGGNEQYF. The CDR3 DNA reads as TGCGCCAGCAGCAGGGGACAGGGCGGTAACGAGCAGTACTTC. The rearrangement uses TRBV5-1 and TRBJ2-7, with TRBD1 matching over 9 bases. The CDR3 is 14 amino acids. CDR1 is SGHRS and CDR2 is YFSETQ in the germline V gene. The ends lost 4 bases at V and 5 bases at J; junction bases unmatched: 7.

The chain recombines TRBV7-2 with TRBJ1-6, with D tentatively TRBD1 (6 bases). With 2 bases removed from V and 5 bases from J, the gap between germline ends came to 10 bases. CDR1 SGHTA and CDR2 FQGNSA come from the germline V gene. The CDR3 is 15 residues long. The CDR3 nucleotides read TGTGCCAGCAGCTTAAGCGGGGGCGATAATTCACCCCTCCACTTT. This gives the protein CASSLSGGDNSPLHF.

The chain employs TRBV10-3 and TRBJ2-3; D perhaps matches TRBD2 (7 bases). Between the trimmed V and J ends, which lost 0 bases and 5 bases, there was a span of 18 bases. The CDR3 contains 17 residues. CDR1 and CDR2 from the germline V gene are ENHRY and SYGVKD. CDR3 region: CAISESGGLAGQDTQYF. The CDR3 DNA reads as TGTGCCATCAGTGAGTCCGGGGGGCTAGCCGGCCAAGATACGCAGTATTTT.

The chain has TRBV5-1 and TRBJ1-6; 7 bases line up with TRBD1. CDR1 SGHRS and CDR2 YFSETQ come from the germline V gene. The CDR3 contains 18 residues. V shed 4 bases, J shed 4 bases, and the junction held 14 bases outside the gene matches. CDR3 sequence reads: CASSQGQTPGRYNSPLHF. The DNA of the CDR3 is TGCGCCAGCAGCCAGGGACAGACTCCCGGGCGATATAATTCACCCCTCCACTTT.

The rearrangement links TRBV28 to TRBJ2-7; D is unresolved. This CDR3 has 17 amino acids. Germline values: CDR1 MDHEN, CDR2 SYDVKM. V gave up 1 base and J gave up 2 bases, with 18 bases separating them. The CDR3 sequence is CASSLSHPQSRPYEQYF. DNA for the CDR3: TGTGCCAGCAGTTTATCCCACCCACAATCCAGACCCTACGAGCAGTACTTC.

The J gene is TRBJ2-1, the V gene TRBV6-6; 14 nucleotides line up with TRBD2. V shed 2 bases and J 9 bases; nucleotides not matched to a gene: 3. CDR1 and CDR2 from the germline V gene are MNHNY and SVGAGI (reference sequence). The CDR3 totals 15 residues. The CDR3 sequence: CASSYRGLAGVEQFF. CDR3 bases: TGTGCCAGCAGTTACCGGGGACTAGCGGGGGTTGAGCAGTTCTTC.

The table lists this clone with a few counts. The chain carries TRBV4-2 and TRBJ2-7, with D possibly being TRBD2 (6 bases). Germline CDR1 LGHNA, CDR2 YNFKEQ. Trimming pared 2 bases from V and 3 bases from J, leaving 8 bases between. The CDR3 contains 13 residues. Here the CDR3 DNA reads TGTGCCAGCAGCCAACTAGCGCGCTACGAGCAGTACTTC. Its translation is CASSQLARYEQYF.

The J gene is TRBJ1-3, the V gene TRBV6-1, with D unresolved. V was shortened by 3 bases and J by 0 bases, with 9 bases between the two germline ends. The CDR3 sequence is 15 residues long. CDR1 and CDR2 from the germline V gene are MNHNS and SASEGT. The CDR3 protein is CASSEGGYSGNTIYF. CDR3 coding DNA: TGTGCCAGCAGTGAGGGCGGCTACTCTGGAAACACCATATATTTT.

The chain combines TRBV5-1 with TRBJ1-1; TRBD1 is a possible D gene (5 bases). V lost 0 bases and J 0 bases, leaving 9 bases between the germline ends. This CDR3 has 15 residues. Per germline, CDR1 SGHRS and CDR2 YFSETQ. The CDR3 nucleotides are TGCGCCAGCAGCTTGGGCGGGGGGGTGAACACTGAAGCTTTCTTT. It is translated as CASSLGGGVNTEAFF.

The genes are TRBV10-3 and TRBJ1-2; 12 bases match TRBD1. This CDR3 is 16 amino acids long. V was clipped by 2 bases and J by 8 bases; unmatched bases: 9. Germline values: CDR1 ENHRY, CDR2 SYGVKD. The CDR3 coding sequence is TGTGCCATCAGTGAGAGCCGGGACAGGGGGCAGGGAGGCTACACCTTC. Protein product: CAISESRDRGQGGYTF.

As concerns this clone: Its ends do not fully match the called genes, so a read error is possible. This chain uses TRBV7-7 with TRBJ2-2; 11 nucleotides match TRBD2. The CDR3 spans 16 residues. CDR1 and CDR2 from the germline V gene are SSHAT and FNYEAQ (reference sequence). CDR3 in amino acids: CASSSGTSGYTGELFF. CDR3 DNA sequence: TGTGCTAGCAGCTCCGGGACTAGCGGATACACCGGGGAGCTGTTTTTT.

The chain joins TRBV6-1 to TRBJ1-5; TRBD1 is a possible D gene (6 bases). The CDR3 is made up of 17 amino acids. The germline CDR1 and CDR2 sequences are MNHNS and SASEGT. V was pared by 3 bases and J by 4 bases, with 19 bases between. The CDR3 DNA sequence: TGTGCCAGCAGTGACTACGGGAAGACAGGCAAGAATCAGCCCCAGCATTTT. It is translated as CASSDYGKTGKNQPQHF.

This rearrangement joins TRBV28 to TRBJ2-1; TRBD2 aligns across 13 bases. Germline values: CDR1 MDHEN, CDR2 SYDVKM. The CDR3 has 15 residues. V was pared by 6 bases and J by 5 bases, with 4 bases of the junction left unmatched. The CDR3 reads CASSLGTSGNNEQFF. CDR3 sequence (DNA): TGTGCCAGCAGCCTCGGGACTAGCGGGAACAATGAGCAGTTCTTC.

This clone was found a few times. This chain joins TRBV4-1 and TRBJ2-7, with TRBD2 matching over 10 bases. The CDR3 extends over 15 amino acids. Losses at the gene ends were 1 base for V and 4 bases for J; bases not matched to a gene: 4. Germline V lookup: CDR1 MGHRA, CDR2 YSYEKL. As DNA, the CDR3 is TGCGCCAGCAGCCAAGGAGCGGGAGGGGCTTACGAGCAGTACTTC. This encodes CASSQGAGGAYEQYF.

The gene calls are TRBV3-1 (or the pseudogene TRBV3-2) and TRBJ1-5; TRBD1 agrees at 8 bases. CDR1 and CDR2 from the germline V gene are LGHDT and YNNKEL (reference sequence). Losses at the gene ends were 2 bases for V and 6 bases for J; bases not matched to a gene: 3. The CDR3 runs to 14 residues. CDR3 region: CASSQQGAAQPQHF. The CDR3 nucleotides are TGTGCCAGCAGCCAACAGGGGGCTGCTCAGCCCCAGCATTTT.

V usage is TRBV21-1 and J usage is TRBJ2-1. TRBV21-1 is annotated as a pseudogene. CDR3 length equals 15 residues. The CDR3 bases are TGTGCCAGCAGCAAAGATGGGGACGACCCAAGGGAGCAGTTCTTC. It translates to CASSKDGDDPREQFF.

The V gene is TRBV10-2, the J gene TRBJ1-5, with TRBD1 as a possible D gene (6 bases). The ends were cut back, 8 bases at V and 2 bases at J, with 7 bases in the middle. In germline, CDR1 is WSHSY, CDR2 SAAADI. The CDR3 spans 12 residues. CDR3 residues: CASRQGNQPQHF. CDR3 in DNA: TGCGCCAGCCGACAGGGCAATCAGCCCCAGCATTTT.

The chain combines TRBV19 with TRBJ2-3; D is unclear. V lost 7 bases and J 4 bases, leaving 12 bases between the germline ends. CDR3 length equals 13 residues. Germline V lookup: CDR1 LNHDA, CDR2 SQIVND (reference sequence). The CDR3 protein is CASNWRSPDTQYF. CDR3 nucleotide sequence: TGTGCCAGTAATTGGAGATCCCCAGATACGCAGTATTTT.

This clone was seen just once. The J gene is TRBJ2-7, the V gene TRBV4-1; tentative D call: TRBD1 (5 bases). The CDR3 loop spans 14 amino acids. The ends were cut back, 0 bases at V and 5 bases at J, with 11 bases in the middle. CDR1 is MGHRA and CDR2 is YSYEKL in the germline V gene. As DNA, the CDR3 is TGCGCCAGCAGCCAAGATGGGCAGGGTAACGAGCAGTACTTC. It translates to CASSQDGQGNEQYF.

J is TRBJ1-5 and V is TRBV6-5; D may be TRBD1 (5 bases). Germline CDR1 MNHEY, CDR2 SVGAGI. V shed 6 bases and J shed 3 bases, with 9 bases lying between them. The CDR3 has 13 amino acids. The DNA for the CDR3 is TGTGCCAGCAGACGGGACCACAATCAGCCCCAGCATTTT. Its translation: CASRRDHNQPQHF.

The chain couples TRBV7-3 to TRBJ1-6; D is uncertain. Trimming removed 2 bases at V and 11 bases at J, with 10 bases between. CDR1 SGHTA and CDR2 FQGTGA come from the germline V gene. The CDR3 has 13 residues. This chain's CDR3 is CASSLFAEAPLHF. Here the CDR3 DNA reads TGTGCCAGCAGCTTATTCGCCGAGGCACCCCTCCACTTT.

The rearrangement uses TRBV28 and TRBJ2-1; 7 nucleotides agree with TRBD1. The CDR3 is 13 residues long. Germline lookup yields CDR1 MDHEN and CDR2 SYDVKM. The trim removed 2 bases at V and 15 bases at J, leaving 10 bases unmatched. The CDR3 protein is CASSLPSTGRWFF. As DNA, the CDR3 is TGTGCCAGCAGTTTACCTTCGACAGGGCGCTGGTTCTTC.

The chain is built from TRBV5-1 and TRBJ1-4, with 7 bases aligning to TRBD1. The CDR3 contains 17 residues. Germline V gives CDR1 SGHRS, CDR2 YFSETQ. V shed 2 bases, J shed 0 bases, and the junction held 7 bases outside the gene matches. The CDR3 is CASSFGRGRATNEKLFF. Here the CDR3 DNA reads TGCGCCAGCAGCTTCGGGAGGGGGCGTGCAACTAATGAAAAACTGTTTTTT.